The 18 T cell receptor beta chains below all came from one sample that was sequenced in a study of T cell responses to AZD1222 COVID-19 vaccine. The table came from immunoSEQ multiplex PCR; TCRdb's copy has only in-frame clones and leaves some out. The repertoire consists of 170,000 or so clones, with almost 90% occurring once and the leading ten covering roughly 10%. This specimen consisted of peripheral blood, obtained 28 days after the second AZD1222 dose. These receptors were collected from an adult who received the AZD1222 COVID-19 vaccine.

The chain employs TRBV6-2 or TRBV6-3 and TRBJ1-2; D gene uncertain. Germline-derived CDR1 and CDR2 are MNHEY and SVGEGT. Trimming took 2 bases from V and 0 from J, leaving 4 bases between them. The CDR3 covers 13 residues. CDR3 sequence (DNA): TGTGCCAGCAGTTACCACGCTAACTATGGCTACACCTTC. This encodes CASSYHANYGYTF.

CDR3 amino acids: CASRSTGPSSSPLHF. As DNA, the CDR3 is TGTGCCAGCAGATCGACAGGGCCTTCAAGTTCACCCCTCCACTTT. V and J are TRBV28 and TRBJ1-6; 7 positions agree with TRBD1. Germline CDR1 reads MDHEN; CDR2 reads SYDVKM. Trimming at V came to 6 bases and at J to 9 bases, leaving 11 bases not matched to a gene. This CDR3 spans 15 amino acids.

This chain uses TRBV5-1 with TRBJ2-5; 8 positions match TRBD2. The V gene end was trimmed by 5 bases and the J gene end by 4 bases; junction bases not matched to a gene: 13. Looked up from germline, CDR1 is SGHRS and CDR2 is YFSETQ. The CDR3 loop spans 16 amino acids. Here the CDR3 DNA reads TGCGCCAGCAGAGCGGGGGTCACGCTGAGCTTAGAGACCCAGTACTTC. This sequence encodes CASRAGVTLSLETQYF.

The V gene is TRBV24-1, the J gene TRBJ2-7, with a tentative D call TRBD1 (6 bases). The V gene lost 5 bases and the J gene lost 3 bases, with 13 bases spanning the gap. The germline V gene has CDR1 KGHDR and CDR2 SFDVKD. This CDR3 has 14 amino acids. The CDR3 reads CATSARDKSYEQYF. The CDR3 DNA is TGTGCCACCAGTGCCCGGGACAAAAGCTACGAGCAGTACTTC.

This chain links TRBV7-8 with TRBJ2-5; a weak D match, TRBD2 (5 bases). This CDR3 has 14 residues. From germline, CDR1 is SGHVS and CDR2 FQNEAQ. V lost 1 base and J lost 1, with 7 bases in between. The CDR3 is CASSLVAIQETQYF. In nucleotides, the CDR3 is TGTGCCAGCAGCTTAGTAGCGATCCAAGAGACCCAGTACTTC.

The V and J genes are TRBV5-5 and TRBJ1-4; D possibly corresponds to TRBD1 (6 bases). The CDR3 contains 16 residues. From germline, CDR1 is SGHKS and CDR2 YYEKEE (reference sequence). V was cut by 1 base and J by 4 bases, with 14 bases left in between. This CDR3 reads CASSLSRGEGNEKLFF. The CDR3 bases are TGTGCCAGCAGCTTGTCCAGGGGAGAGGGTAATGAAAAACTGTTTTTT.

This chain connects TRBV14 to TRBJ2-5; possibly TRBD1 for D (7 bases). CDR1 is SGHDN and CDR2 is FVKESK in the germline V gene. The CDR3 extends over 13 amino acids. Between the trimmed V and J ends, which lost 6 bases and 4 bases, there was a span of 12 bases. CDR3 region: CASRPRGAETQYF. CDR3 in DNA: TGTGCCAGCAGGCCCAGGGGGGCAGAGACCCAGTACTTC.

J is TRBJ2-2 and V is TRBV7-3, with 7 positions matching TRBD2. The CDR3 extends over 15 amino acids. CDR1 is SGHTA, CDR2 FQGTGA, per germline. Germline trimming cut 4 bases from V and 3 bases from J; bases unmatched to any gene: 5. The CDR3 sequence: CASSSSGADTGELFF. As DNA, the CDR3 is TGTGCCAGCAGCTCAAGCGGGGCGGACACCGGGGAGCTGTTTTTT.

The sample holds a few counts of this clone. The chain combines TRBV19 with TRBJ1-5, with D tentatively TRBD1 (5 bases). Germline V gene sequence: CDR1 LNHDA, CDR2 SQIVND (reference sequence). This CDR3 region has 14 residues. The V end lost 8 bases, the J end lost 2 bases, and 13 bases lay between the germline ends. This CDR3 reads CASWGGIGNQPQHF. The DNA of the CDR3 is TGTGCCAGTTGGGGGGGTATCGGCAATCAGCCCCAGCATTTT.

This sequence joins TRBV19 and TRBJ1-1; D might be TRBD1 (5 bases). CDR3 size: 15 residues. The V gene lost 3 bases and the J gene lost 3 bases, with 14 bases spanning the gap. Germline CDR1 LNHDA, CDR2 SQIVND (reference sequence). CDR3 DNA: TGTGCCAGTAGTATGGACGGGCAGGGTGACACTGAAGCTTTCTTT. The encoded protein is CASSMDGQGDTEAFF.

The V and J genes are TRBV5-1 and TRBJ1-1; D call uncertain. CDR1 is SGHRS, CDR2 YFSETQ, per germline. The V end was cut by 1 base, the J end by 0 bases, with 13 bases between. The CDR3 extends over 16 amino acids. Here the CDR3 reads CASSLKLGGLNTEAFF. CDR3 coding DNA: TGCGCCAGCAGCTTGAAACTGGGCGGATTGAACACTGAAGCTTTCTTT.

This clone was seen only a few times. J is TRBJ1-5 and V is TRBV2, with 10 bases lining up with TRBD1. The CDR3 length is 15 residues. Losses at the gene ends were 6 bases for V and 7 bases for J; bases not matched to a gene: 9. Germline values: CDR1 SNHLY, CDR2 FYNNEI. The CDR3 loop reads CASRKGTGAEQPQHF. CDR3 in DNA: TGTGCCAGCAGAAAAGGGACAGGGGCAGAACAGCCCCAGCATTTT.

This clone was counted once. This rearrangement joins TRBV7-2 to TRBJ1-5; D ambiguous. Trimming removed 5 bases from V and 4 bases from J, with 6 bases in between. This CDR3 comprises 12 residues. Germline V lookup: CDR1 SGHTA, CDR2 FQGNSA. The CDR3 is CASSNFNQPQHF. CDR3 bases: TGTGCCAGCAGCAATTTTAATCAGCCCCAGCATTTT.

This rearrangement joins TRBV29-1 to TRBJ2-5, with 7 nucleotides matching TRBD1. Losses at the gene ends were 4 bases for V and 4 bases for J; bases not matched to a gene: 6. Per germline, CDR1 SQVTM and CDR2 ANQGSEA. The CDR3 has 13 residues. The CDR3 spells CSVVRQGPETQYF. The CDR3 nucleotides read TGCAGCGTTGTTAGACAGGGCCCAGAGACCCAGTACTTC.

V gene TRBV5-1 combines with J gene TRBJ2-2; D is unresolved. The V end was cut by 0 bases, the J end by 3 bases, with 3 bases between. This CDR3 is built from 13 residues. Looked up from germline, CDR1 is SGHRS and CDR2 is YFSETQ. CDR3 bases: TGCGCCAGCAGCTTGGCTCACACCGGGGAGCTGTTTTTT. Translation: CASSLAHTGELFF. Complete variable domain (other parts from reference TRBV5-1 and TRBJ2-2): KAGVTQTPRYLIKTRGQQVTLSCSPISGHRSVSWYQQTPGQGLQFLFEYFSETQRNKGNFPGRFSGRQFSNSRSEMNVSTLELGDSALYLCASSLAHTGELFFGEGSRLTVL.

This clone has only one observation. This chain joins TRBV27 and TRBJ2-5; tentative D call: TRBD2 (5 bases). Germline V gene data show CDR1 as MNHEY and CDR2 as SMNVEV (reference sequence). This CDR3 comprises 17 residues. Trimming took 5 bases from V and 1 from J, leaving 20 bases between them. The CDR3 sequence: CASSPSSFYASQETQYF. The CDR3 nucleotides are TGTGCCAGCAGTCCCTCTAGCTTCTACGCCAGCCAAGAGACCCAGTACTTC.

The chain recombines TRBV6-5 with TRBJ2-7; D uncertain. This CDR3 has 14 residues. Germline assignment: CDR1 MNHEY and CDR2 SVGAGI. The V end lost 6 bases, the J end lost 3 bases, and 15 bases lay between the germline ends. The CDR3 here is CASRYLDRDYEQYF. CDR3 nucleotides: TGTGCCAGCAGATATCTTGATAGGGACTACGAGCAGTACTTC.

The V call is TRBV3-1 (or the pseudogene TRBV3-2), the J call TRBJ1-6; 7 bases fit TRBD1. The CDR3 extends over 14 amino acids. Germline CDR1 is LGHDT and CDR2 is YNNKEL (reference sequence). With 4 bases clipped from V and 7 bases from J, the junction kept 4 bases outside the gene matches. CDR3: CASSLQGGNSPLHF. CDR3 nucleotides: TGTGCCAGCAGCCTCCAGGGGGGGAATTCACCCCTCCACTTT.